This TCR beta chain derives from a study of control samples from healthy donors and cancer patients. Here immunoSEQ multiplex PCR was the method, and the copy in TCRdb shows in-frame clones only, minus some. The profile covers roughly 400,000 clones, with 80% to 95% appearing a single time and 5.5% to 7.5% taken by the ten largest. This clone was detected only once. The CDR3 is 15 residues long. The ends lost 5 bases at V and 8 bases at J; junction bases unmatched: 7. Per the germline V gene, CDR1 is SGHVS and CDR2 is FNYEAQ. The source is a man aged 35 to 55 with head and neck cancer. The source material was PBMCs. The chain carries TRBV7-6 and TRBJ1-4, with 11 bases lining up with TRBD1. The CDR3 is CASSPLGTGGEKLFF. CDR3 nucleotide sequence: TGTGCCAGCAGCCCCCTGGGGACAGGGGGGGAAAAACTGTTTTTT.